The TCR beta chain under discussion was sequenced for a study of beta chain features in type 1 diabetes. Overall study context: The patient and healthy donor groups were comparable for age, gender and cell yields.

Germline CDR1 reads SGHTA; CDR2 reads FQGNSA. J lost 10 bases, V lost 6 bases, and 6 bases had no gene match. The CDR3 is 12 amino acids. CD4+ naive, central memory, regulatory and stem cell-like memory subsets were isolated by sorting on CD45RO/CCR7/CD25/CD127/CD95/CD27. Every isolated RNA sample was fully reverse transcribed, so sequencing captured expressed TCRB transcripts. Roughly 3.4 million reads per sample on average were obtained from naive, central memory and regulatory T cell samples. The repertoire was sequenced with immunoSEQ multiplex PCR; TCRdb's copy has only in-frame clones and lacks some. The sample has 200,000 to 250,000 clones, roughly 10% seen once; the top ten hold 1% to 1.5%. For this clone: This sample also contains other DNA sequences that code for the same CDR3.

This receptor was taken from a man younger than 35 in good health. What was sequenced was central memory CD4+ T cells from blood. J is TRBJ2-1 and V is TRBV7-2; 7 nucleotides align to TRBD2. Written as DNA, the CDR3 is TGTGCCAGCAGTCGAGCGGGGCGAGAGCAGTTCTTC. This encodes CASSRAGREQFF.